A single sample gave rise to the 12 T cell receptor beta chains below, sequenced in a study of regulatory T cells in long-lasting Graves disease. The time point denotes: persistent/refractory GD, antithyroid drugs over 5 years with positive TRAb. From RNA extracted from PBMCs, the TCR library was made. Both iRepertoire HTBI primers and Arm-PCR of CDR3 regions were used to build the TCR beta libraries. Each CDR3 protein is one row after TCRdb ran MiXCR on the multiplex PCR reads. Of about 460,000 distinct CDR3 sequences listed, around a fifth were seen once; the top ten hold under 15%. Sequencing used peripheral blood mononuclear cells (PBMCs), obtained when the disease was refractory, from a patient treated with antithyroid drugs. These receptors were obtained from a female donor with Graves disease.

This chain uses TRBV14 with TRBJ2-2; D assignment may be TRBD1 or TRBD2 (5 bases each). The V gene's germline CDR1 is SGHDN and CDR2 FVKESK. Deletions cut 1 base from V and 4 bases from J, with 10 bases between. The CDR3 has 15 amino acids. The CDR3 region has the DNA TGTGCCAGCAGCCAAGTGGGACGGACCACCGGGGAGCTGTTTTTT. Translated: CASSQVGRTTGELFF.

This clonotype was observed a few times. CDR3 region: CASSIGGGLHTGELFF. The CDR3 DNA sequence: TGTGCCAGTAGTATTGGGGGAGGGCTACACACCGGGGAGCTGTTTTTT. V is TRBV19 and J is TRBJ2-2, with 7 bases lining up with TRBD2. V lost 3 bases and J lost 3; bases outside the gene matches: 7. Germline CDR1 is LNHDA and CDR2 is SQIVND (reference sequence). The length of the CDR3 is 16 residues.

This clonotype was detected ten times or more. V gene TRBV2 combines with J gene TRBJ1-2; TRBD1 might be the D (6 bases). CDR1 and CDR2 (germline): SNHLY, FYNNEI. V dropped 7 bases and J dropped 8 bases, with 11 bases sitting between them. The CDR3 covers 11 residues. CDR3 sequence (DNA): TGTGCCAGCATTGGGGGCGGCGGCTACACCTTC. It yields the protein CASIGGGGYTF. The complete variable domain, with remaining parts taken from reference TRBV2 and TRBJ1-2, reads EPEVTQTPSHQVTQMGQEVILRCVPISNHLYFYWYRQILGQKVEFLVSFYNNEISEKSEIFDDQFSVERPDGSNFTLKIRSTKLEDSAMYFCASIGGGGYTFGSGTRLTVV.

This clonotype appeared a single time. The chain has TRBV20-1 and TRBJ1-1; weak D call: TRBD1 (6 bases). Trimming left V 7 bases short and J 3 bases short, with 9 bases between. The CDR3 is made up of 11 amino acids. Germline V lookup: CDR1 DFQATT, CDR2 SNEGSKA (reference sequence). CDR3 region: CSGPGDTEAFF. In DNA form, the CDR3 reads TGCAGTGGACCAGGGGACACTGAAGCTTTCTTT.

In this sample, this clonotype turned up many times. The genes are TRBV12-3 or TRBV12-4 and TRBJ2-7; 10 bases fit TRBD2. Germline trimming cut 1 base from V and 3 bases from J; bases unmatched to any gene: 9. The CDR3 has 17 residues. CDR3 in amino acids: CASSLGPSGGYRYEQYF. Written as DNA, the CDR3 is TGTGCCAGCAGTTTAGGTCCTAGCGGGGGATATCGCTACGAGCAGTACTTC.

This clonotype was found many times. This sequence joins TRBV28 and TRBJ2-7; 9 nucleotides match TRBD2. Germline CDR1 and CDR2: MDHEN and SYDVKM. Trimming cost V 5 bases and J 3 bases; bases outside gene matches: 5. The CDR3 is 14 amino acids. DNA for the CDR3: TGTGCCAGCAGTCAGACTAGCGGTTACTACGAGCAGTACTTC. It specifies CASSQTSGYYEQYF.

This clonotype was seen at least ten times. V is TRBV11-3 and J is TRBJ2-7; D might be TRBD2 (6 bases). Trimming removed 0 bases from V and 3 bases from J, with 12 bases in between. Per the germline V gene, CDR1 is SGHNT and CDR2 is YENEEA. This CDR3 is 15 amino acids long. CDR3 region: CASSLDGSGNYEQYF. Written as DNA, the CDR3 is TGTGCCAGCAGCTTAGACGGGAGTGGAAACTACGAGCAGTACTTC.

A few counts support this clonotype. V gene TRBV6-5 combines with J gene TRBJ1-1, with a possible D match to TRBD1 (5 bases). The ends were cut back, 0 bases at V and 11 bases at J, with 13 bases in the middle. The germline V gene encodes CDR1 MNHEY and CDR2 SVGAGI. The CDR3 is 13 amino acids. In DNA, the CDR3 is TGTGCCAGCAGTTACTCCCCAGGGATAGGTGCTTTCTTT. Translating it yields CASSYSPGIGAFF.

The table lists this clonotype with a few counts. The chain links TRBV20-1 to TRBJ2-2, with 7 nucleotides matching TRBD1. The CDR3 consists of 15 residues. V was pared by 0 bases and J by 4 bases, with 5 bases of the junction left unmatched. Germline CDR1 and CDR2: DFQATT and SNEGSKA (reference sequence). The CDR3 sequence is CSAREAGGFTGELFF. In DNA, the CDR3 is TGCAGTGCTAGAGAGGCAGGGGGATTCACCGGGGAGCTGTTTTTT.

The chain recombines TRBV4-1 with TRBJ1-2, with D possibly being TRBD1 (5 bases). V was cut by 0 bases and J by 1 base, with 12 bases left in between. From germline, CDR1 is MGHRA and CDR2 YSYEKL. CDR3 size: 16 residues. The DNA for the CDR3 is TGCGCCAGCAGCCAAGAACGCGGCAGGGATAACTATGGCTACACCTTC. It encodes CASSQERGRDNYGYTF.

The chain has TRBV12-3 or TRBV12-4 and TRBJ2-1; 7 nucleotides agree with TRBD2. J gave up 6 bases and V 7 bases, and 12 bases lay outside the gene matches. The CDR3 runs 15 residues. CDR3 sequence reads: CASTSQRGLSNEQFF. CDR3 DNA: TGTGCCAGCACCAGCCAGCGGGGCCTCTCCAATGAGCAGTTCTTC.

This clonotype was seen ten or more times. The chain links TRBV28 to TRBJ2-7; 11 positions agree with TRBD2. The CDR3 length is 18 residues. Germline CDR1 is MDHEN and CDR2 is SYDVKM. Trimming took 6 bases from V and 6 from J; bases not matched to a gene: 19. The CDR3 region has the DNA TGTGCCAGCAGGCCCAGAAAGATACTAGCGGGAGCTTTAGTCGAGCAGTACTTC. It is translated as CASRPRKILAGALVEQYF.